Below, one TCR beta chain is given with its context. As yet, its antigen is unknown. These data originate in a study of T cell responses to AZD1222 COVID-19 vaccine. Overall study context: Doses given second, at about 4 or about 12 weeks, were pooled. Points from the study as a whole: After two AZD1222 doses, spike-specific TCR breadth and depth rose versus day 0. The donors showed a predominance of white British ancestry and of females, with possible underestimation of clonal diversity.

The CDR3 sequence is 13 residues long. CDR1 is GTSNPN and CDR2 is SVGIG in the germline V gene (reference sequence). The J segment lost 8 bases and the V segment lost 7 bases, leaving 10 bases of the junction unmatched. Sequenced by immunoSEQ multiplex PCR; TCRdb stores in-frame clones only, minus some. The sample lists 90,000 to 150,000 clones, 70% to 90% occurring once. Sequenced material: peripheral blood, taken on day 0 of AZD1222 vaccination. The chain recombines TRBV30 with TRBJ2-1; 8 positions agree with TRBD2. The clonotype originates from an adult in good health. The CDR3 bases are TGTGCCTCCGGCAGGACTAGCTCTCATGAGCAGTTCTTC. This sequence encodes CASGRTSSHEQFF.